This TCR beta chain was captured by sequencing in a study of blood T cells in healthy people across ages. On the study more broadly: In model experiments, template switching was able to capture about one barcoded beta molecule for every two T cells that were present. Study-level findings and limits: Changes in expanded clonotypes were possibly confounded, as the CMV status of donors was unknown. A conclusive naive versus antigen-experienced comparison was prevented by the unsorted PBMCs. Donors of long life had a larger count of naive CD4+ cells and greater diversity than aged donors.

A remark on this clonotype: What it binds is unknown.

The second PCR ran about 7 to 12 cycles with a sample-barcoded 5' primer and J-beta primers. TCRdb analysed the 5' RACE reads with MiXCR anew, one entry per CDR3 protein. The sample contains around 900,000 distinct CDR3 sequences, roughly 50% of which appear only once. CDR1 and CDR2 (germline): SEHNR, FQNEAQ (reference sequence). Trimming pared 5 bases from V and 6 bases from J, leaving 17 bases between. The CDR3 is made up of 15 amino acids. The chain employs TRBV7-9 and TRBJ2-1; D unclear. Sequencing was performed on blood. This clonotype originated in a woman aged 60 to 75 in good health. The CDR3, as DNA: TGTGCCAGCAGCCCCCCCCGGGCCTTGGGCAATGAGCAGTTCTTC. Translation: CASSPPRALGNEQFF.